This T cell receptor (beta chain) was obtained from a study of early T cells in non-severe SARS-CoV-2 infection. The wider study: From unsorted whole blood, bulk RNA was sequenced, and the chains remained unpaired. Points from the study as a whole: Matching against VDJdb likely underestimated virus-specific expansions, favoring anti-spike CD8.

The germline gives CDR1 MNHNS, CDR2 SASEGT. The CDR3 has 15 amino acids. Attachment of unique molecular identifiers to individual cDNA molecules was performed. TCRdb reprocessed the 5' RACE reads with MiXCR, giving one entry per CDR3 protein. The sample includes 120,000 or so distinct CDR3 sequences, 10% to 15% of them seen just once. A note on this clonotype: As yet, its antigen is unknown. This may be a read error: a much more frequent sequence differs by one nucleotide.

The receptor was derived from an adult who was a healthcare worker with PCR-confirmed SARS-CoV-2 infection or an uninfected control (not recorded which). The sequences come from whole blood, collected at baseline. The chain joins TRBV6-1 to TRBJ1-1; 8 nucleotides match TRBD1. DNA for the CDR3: TGTGCCAGCAGTCACACAGGGGGTGTGAACACTGAAGCTTACTTT. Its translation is CASSHTGGVNTEAYF.